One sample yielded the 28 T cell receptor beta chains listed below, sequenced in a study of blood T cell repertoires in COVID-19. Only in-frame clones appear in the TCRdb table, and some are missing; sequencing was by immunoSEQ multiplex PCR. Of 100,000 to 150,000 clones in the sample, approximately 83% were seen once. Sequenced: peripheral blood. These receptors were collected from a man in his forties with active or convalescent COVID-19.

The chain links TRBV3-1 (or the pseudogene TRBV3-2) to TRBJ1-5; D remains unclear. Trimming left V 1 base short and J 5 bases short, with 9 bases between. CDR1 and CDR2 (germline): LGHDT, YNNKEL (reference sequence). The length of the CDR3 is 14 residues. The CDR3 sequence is CASSQGYSYQPQHF. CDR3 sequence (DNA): TGTGCCAGCAGCCAAGGTTATTCGTATCAGCCCCAGCATTTT.

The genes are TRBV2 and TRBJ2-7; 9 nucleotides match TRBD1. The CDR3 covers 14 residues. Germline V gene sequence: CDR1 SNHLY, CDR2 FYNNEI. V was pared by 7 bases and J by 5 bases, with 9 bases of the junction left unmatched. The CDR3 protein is CASNQNRGPHEQYF. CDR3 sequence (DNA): TGTGCCAGCAACCAAAACAGGGGGCCCCACGAGCAGTACTTC.

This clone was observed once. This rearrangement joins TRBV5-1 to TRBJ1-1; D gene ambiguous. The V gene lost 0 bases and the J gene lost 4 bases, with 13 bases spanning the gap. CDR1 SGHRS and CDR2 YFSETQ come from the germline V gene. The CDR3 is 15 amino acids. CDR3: CASSLAGREGTEAFF. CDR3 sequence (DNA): TGCGCCAGCAGCTTGGCCGGCCGGGAGGGCACTGAAGCTTTCTTT.

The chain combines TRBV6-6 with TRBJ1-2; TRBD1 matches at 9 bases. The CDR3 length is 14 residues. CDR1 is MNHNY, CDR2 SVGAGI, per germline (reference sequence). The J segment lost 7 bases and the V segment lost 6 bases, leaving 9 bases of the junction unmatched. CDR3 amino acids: CASSPGQGVSGYTF. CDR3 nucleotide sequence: TGTGCCAGCAGCCCGGGACAGGGAGTGAGTGGCTACACCTTC.

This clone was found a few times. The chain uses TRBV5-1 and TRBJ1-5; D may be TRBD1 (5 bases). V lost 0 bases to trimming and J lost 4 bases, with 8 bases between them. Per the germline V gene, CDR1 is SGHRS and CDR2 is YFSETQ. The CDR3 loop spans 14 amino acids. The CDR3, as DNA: TGCGCCAGCAGCTTGGACGGGGGTAATCAGCCCCAGCATTTT. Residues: CASSLDGGNQPQHF.

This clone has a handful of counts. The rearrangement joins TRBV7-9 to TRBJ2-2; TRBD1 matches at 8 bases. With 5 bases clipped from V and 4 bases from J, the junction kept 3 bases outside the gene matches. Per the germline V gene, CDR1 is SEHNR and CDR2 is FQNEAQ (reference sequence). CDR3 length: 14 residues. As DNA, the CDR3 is TGTGCCAGCAGCCCCCAGGGGGCCACCGGGGAGCTGTTTTTT. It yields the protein CASSPQGATGELFF.

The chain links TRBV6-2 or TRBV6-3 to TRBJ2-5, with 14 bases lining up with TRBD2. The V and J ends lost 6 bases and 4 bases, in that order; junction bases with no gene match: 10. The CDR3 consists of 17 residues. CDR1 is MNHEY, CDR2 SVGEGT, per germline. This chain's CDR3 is CASSLGTSGGSRETQYF. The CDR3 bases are TGTGCCAGCAGCCTTGGGACTAGCGGGGGCTCGAGAGAGACCCAGTACTTC.

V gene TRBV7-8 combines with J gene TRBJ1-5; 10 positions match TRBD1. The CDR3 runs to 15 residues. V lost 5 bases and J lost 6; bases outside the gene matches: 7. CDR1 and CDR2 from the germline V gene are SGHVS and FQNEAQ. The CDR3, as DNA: TGTGCCAGCAGCCCCGGGACAGGGGATCTTCAGCCCCAGCATTTT. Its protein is CASSPGTGDLQPQHF. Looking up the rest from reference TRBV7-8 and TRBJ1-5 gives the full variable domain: GAGVSQSPRYKVAKRGQDVALRCDPISGHVSLFWYQQALGQGPEFLTYFQNEAQLDKSGLPSDRFFAERPEGSVSTLKIQRTQQEDSAVYLCASSPGTGDLQPQHFGDGTRLSIL.

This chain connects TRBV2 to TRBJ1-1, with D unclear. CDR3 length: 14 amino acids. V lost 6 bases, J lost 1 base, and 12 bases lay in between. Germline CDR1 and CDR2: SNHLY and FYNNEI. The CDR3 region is CASRSIPGNTEAFF. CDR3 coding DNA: TGTGCCAGCAGAAGTATCCCCGGGAACACTGAAGCTTTCTTT.

DNA for the CDR3: TGCAGCGTTGTAGGGGGAAACACTGAAGCTTTCTTT. Translated: CSVVGGNTEAFF. V is TRBV29-1 and J is TRBJ1-1, with D possibly TRBD1 on 6 matching bases. Trimming left V 4 bases short and J 2 bases short, with 8 bases between. There are 12 residues in the CDR3. Germline CDR1 and CDR2: SQVTM and ANQGSEA.

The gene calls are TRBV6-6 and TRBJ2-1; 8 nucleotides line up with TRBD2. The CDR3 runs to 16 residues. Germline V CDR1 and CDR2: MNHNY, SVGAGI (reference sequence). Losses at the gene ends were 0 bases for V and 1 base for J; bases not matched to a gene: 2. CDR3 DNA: TGTGCCAGCAGTTACTCGGGCGGGGGGTCCTACAATGAGCAGTTCTTC. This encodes CASSYSGGGSYNEQFF.

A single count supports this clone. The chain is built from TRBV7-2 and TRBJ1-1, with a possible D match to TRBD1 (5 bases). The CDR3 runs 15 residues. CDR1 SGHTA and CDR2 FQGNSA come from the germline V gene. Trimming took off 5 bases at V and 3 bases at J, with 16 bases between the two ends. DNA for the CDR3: TGTGCCAGCAGCCAGGGAATTAACCCCGACACTGAAGCTTTCTTT. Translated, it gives CASSQGINPDTEAFF.

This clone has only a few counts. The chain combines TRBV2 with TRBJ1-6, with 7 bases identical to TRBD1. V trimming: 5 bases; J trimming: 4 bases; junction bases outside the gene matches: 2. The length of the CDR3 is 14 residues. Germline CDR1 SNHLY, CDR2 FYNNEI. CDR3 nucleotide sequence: TGTGCCAGCAGTCTACAGGGGTATAATTCACCCCTCCACTTT. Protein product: CASSLQGYNSPLHF.

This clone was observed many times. Here the CDR3 DNA reads TGTGCCAGCAGCTCCCAGGGCGGGAACACCGGGGAGCTGTTTTTT. Protein product: CASSSQGGNTGELFF. The chain is built from TRBV5-5 and TRBJ2-2; D is perhaps TRBD1 (5 bases). CDR3 size: 15 residues. CDR1 SGHKS and CDR2 YYEKEE come from the germline V gene (reference sequence). V was pared by 3 bases and J by 1 base, with 10 bases between.

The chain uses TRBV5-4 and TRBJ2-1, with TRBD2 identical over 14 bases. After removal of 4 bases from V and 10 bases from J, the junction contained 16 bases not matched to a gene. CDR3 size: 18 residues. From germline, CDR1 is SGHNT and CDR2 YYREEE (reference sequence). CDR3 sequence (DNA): TGTGCCAGCAGCACCGGAGGTTTCGGGACTAGCGGGGGAGGGGAGCAGTTCTTC. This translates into CASSTGGFGTSGGGEQFF.

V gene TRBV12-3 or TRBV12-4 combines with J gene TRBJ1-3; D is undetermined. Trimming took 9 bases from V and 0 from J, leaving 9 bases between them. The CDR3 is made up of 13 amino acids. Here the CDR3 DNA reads TGTGCCAGTACGCGGGGCTCTGGAAACACCATATATTTT. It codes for CASTRGSGNTIYF.

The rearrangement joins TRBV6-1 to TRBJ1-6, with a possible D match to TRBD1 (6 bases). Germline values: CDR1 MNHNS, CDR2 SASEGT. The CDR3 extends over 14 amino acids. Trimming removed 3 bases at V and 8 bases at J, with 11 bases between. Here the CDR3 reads CASSEYPGDSPLHF. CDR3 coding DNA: TGTGCCAGCAGTGAGTATCCAGGGGATTCACCCCTCCACTTT.

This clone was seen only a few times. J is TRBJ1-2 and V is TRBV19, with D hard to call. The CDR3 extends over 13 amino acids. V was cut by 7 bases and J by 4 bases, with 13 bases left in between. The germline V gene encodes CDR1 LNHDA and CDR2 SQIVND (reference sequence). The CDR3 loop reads CASTRGWPYGYTF. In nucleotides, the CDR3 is TGTGCCAGTACGCGGGGATGGCCCTATGGCTACACCTTC.

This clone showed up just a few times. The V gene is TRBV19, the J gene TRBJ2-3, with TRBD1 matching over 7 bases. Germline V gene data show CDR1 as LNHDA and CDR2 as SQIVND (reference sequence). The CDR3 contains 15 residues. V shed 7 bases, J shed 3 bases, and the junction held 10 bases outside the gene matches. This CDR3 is CASNARTGATDTQYF. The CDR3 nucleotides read TGTGCCAGTAACGCCCGGACAGGCGCAACAGATACGCAGTATTTT.

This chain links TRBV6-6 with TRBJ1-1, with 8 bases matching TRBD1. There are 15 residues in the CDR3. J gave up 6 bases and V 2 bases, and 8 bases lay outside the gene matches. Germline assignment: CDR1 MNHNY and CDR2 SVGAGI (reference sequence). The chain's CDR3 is CASSYQTGDTAEAFF. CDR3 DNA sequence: TGTGCCAGCAGTTACCAGACAGGGGACACCGCTGAAGCTTTCTTT.

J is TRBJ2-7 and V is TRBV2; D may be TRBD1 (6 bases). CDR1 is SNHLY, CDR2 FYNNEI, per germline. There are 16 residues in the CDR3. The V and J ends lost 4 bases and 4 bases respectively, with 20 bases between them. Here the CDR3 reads CASSGAGLGQSYEQYF. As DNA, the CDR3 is TGTGCCAGCAGTGGGGCCGGCTTAGGACAGTCGTACGAGCAGTACTTC.

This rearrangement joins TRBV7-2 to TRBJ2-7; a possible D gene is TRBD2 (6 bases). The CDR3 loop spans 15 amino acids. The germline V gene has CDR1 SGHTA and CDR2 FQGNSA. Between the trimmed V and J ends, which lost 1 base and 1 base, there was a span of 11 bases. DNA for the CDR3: TGTGCCAGCAGCTTAGATAGCGGCCTTTCCTACGAGCAGTACTTC. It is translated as CASSLDSGLSYEQYF.

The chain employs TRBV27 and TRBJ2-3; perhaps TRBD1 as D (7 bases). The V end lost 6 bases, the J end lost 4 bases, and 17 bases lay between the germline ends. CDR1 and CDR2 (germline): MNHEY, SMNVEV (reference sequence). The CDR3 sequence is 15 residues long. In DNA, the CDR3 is TGTGCCAGCAGGCTAGGAGGGGGCCCCGCAGATACGCAGTATTTT. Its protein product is CASRLGGGPADTQYF.

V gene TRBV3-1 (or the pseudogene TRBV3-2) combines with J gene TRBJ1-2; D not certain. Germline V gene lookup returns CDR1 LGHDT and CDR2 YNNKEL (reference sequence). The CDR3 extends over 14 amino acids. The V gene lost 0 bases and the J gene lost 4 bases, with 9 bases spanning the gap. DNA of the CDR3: TGTGCCAGCAGCCAAGATCCCCCCAGCTATGGCTACACCTTC. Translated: CASSQDPPSYGYTF.

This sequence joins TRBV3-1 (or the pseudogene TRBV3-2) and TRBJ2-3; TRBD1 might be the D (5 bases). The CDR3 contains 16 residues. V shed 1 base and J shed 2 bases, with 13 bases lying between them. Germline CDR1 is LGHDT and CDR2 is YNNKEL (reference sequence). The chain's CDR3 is CASSQVGHASTDTQYF. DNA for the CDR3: TGTGCCAGCAGCCAAGTTGGACACGCCTCCACAGATACGCAGTATTTT.

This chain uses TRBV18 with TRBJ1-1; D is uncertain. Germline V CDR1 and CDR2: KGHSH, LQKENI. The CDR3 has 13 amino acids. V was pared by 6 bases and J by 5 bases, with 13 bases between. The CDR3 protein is CASSWAGRTEAFF. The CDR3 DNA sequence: TGTGCCAGCTCCTGGGCGGGCAGGACTGAAGCTTTCTTT.

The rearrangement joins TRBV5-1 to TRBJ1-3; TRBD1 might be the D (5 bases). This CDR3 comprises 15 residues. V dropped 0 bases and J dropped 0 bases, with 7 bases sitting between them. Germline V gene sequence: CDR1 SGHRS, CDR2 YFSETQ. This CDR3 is CASSLGTNSGNTIYF. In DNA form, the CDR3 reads TGCGCCAGCAGCTTGGGGACAAACTCTGGAAACACCATATATTTT.

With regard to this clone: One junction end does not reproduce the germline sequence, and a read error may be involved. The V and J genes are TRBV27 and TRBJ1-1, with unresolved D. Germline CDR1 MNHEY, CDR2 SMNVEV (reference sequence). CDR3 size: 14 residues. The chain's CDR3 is CASSPGIRNSEAFF. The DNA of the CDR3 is TGTGCCAGCAGTCCCGGAATTAGGAACAGTGAAGCTTTCTTT.